This TCR beta chain emerged from a study of cytomegalovirus exposure and HLA in healthy donors. Study background: Membership in the Caucasian-associated ancestry cluster was found for 81% of roughly 400 genotyped donors.

PCR used 60 Vbeta primers and 13 Jbeta primers. Libraries were prepared by immunoSEQ multiplex PCR; TCRdb keeps only in-frame clonotypes and omits some of them. Among 150,000 to 200,000 clones listed, about 90% were seen once. Germline V lookup: CDR1 SGHDT, CDR2 YYEEEE. The CDR3 has 14 residues. V shed 4 bases and J shed 2 bases, with 12 bases lying between them. The rearrangement links TRBV5-6 to TRBJ1-2; D remains unclear. The material sequenced was PBMCs. The sequence was collected from a girl in the first two years of life in good health and CMV-seronegative. The CDR3 coding sequence is TGTGCCAGCAGCGGAGGAGTGCTGAACTATGGCTACACCTTC. Encoded protein: CASSGGVLNYGYTF.